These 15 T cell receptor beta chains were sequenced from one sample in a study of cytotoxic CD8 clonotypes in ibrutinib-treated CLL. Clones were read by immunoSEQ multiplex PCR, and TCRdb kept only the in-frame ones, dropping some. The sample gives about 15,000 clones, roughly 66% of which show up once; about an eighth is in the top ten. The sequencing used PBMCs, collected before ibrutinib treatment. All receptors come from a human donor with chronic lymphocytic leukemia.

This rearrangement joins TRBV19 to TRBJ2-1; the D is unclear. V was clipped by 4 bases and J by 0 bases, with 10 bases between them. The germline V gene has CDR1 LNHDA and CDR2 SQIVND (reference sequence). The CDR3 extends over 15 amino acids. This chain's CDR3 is CASSTDGSSYNEQFF. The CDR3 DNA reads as TGTGCCAGTAGTACCGACGGCAGCTCCTACAATGAGCAGTTCTTC.

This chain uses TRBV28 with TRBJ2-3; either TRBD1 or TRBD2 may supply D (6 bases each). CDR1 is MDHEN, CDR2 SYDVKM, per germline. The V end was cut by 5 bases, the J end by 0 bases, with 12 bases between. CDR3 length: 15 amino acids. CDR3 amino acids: CASSQGGFSTDTQYF. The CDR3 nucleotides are TGTGCCAGCAGTCAAGGGGGGTTTAGCACAGATACGCAGTATTTT.

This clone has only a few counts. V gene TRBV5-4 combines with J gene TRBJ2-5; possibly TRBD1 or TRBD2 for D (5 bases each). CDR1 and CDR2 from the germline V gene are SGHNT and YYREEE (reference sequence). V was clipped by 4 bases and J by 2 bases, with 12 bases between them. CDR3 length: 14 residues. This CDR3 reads CASSPGRLQETQYF. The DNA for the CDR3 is TGTGCCAGCAGCCCGGGACGGCTTCAAGAGACCCAGTACTTC.

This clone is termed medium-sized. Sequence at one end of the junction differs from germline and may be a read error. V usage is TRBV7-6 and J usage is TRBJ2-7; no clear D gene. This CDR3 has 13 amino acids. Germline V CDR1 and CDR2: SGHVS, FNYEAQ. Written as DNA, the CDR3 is TGTGCCAGCAGCTTAGGAGTTAGCCCAAATCCATCATTC. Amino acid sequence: CASSLGVSPNPSF.

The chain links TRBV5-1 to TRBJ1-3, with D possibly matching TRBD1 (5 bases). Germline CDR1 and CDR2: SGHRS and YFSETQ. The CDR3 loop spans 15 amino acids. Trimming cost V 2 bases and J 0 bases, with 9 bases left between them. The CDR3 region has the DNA TGCGCCAGCAGCTTAGACAGAGCCTCTGGAAACACCATATATTTT. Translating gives CASSLDRASGNTIYF.

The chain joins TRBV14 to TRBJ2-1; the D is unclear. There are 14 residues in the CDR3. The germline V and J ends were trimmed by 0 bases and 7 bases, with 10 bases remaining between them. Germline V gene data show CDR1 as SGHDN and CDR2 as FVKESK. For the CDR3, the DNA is TGTGCCAGCAGCCAAGACTTGGGTCAGAATGAGCAGTTCTTC. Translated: CASSQDLGQNEQFF.

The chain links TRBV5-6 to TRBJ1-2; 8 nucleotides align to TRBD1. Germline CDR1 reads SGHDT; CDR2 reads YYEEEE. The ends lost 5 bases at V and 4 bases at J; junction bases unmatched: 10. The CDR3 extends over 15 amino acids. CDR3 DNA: TGTGCCAGCAGGTATACTGGGACAGGAGGCTATGGCTACACCTTC. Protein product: CASRYTGTGGYGYTF.

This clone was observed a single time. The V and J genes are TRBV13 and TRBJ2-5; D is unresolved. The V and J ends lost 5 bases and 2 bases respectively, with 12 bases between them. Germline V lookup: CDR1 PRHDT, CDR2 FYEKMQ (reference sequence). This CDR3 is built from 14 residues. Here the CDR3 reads CASSNLGSQETQYF. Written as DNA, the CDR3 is TGTGCCAGCAGCAATCTGGGCAGTCAAGAGACCCAGTACTTC.

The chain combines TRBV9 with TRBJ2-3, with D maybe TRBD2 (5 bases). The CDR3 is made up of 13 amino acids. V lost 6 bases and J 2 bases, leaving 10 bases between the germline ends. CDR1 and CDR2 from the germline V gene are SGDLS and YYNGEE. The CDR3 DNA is TGTGCCAGCACCCGTCGGGACACAGATACGCAGTATTTT. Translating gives CASTRRDTDTQYF.

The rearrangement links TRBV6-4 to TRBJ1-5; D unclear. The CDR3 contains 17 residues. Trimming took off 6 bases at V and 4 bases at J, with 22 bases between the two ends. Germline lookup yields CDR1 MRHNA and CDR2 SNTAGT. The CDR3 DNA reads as TGTGCCAGCAGACCCTCTAAGAACGTCCGTTTAAATCAGCCCCAGCATTTT. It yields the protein CASRPSKNVRLNQPQHF.

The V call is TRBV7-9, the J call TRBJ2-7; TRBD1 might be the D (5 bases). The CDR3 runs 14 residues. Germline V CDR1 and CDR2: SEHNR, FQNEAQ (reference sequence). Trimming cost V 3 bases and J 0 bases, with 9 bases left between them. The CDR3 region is CASSFRGSSYEQYF. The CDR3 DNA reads TGTGCCAGCAGCTTTAGGGGCTCCTCCTACGAGCAGTACTTC.

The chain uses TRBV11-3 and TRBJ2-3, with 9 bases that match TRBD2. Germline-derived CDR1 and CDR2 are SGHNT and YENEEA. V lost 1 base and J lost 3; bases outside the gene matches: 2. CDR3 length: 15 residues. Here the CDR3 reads CASSLGSGRTDTQYF. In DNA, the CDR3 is TGTGCCAGCAGCTTAGGTAGCGGGAGAACAGATACGCAGTATTTT.

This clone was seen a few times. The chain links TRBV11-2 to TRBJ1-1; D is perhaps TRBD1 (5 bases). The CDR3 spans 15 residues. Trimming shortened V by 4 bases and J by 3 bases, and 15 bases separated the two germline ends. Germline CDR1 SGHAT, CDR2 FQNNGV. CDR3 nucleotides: TGTGCCAGCAGCTCCTGGGACGGCCCGGACACTGAAGCTTTCTTT. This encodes CASSSWDGPDTEAFF.

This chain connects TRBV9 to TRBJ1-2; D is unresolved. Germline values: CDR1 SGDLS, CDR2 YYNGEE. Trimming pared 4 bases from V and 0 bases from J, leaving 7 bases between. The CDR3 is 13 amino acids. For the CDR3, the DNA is TGTGCCAGCAGCTTTGGGACTAACTATGGCTACACCTTC. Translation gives CASSFGTNYGYTF.

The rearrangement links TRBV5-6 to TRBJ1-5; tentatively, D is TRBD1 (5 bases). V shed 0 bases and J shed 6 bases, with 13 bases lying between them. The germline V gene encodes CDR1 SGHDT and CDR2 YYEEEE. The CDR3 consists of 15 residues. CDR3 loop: CASSLGWDAIQPQHF. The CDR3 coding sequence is TGTGCCAGCAGCTTGGGTTGGGACGCGATTCAGCCCCAGCATTTT.